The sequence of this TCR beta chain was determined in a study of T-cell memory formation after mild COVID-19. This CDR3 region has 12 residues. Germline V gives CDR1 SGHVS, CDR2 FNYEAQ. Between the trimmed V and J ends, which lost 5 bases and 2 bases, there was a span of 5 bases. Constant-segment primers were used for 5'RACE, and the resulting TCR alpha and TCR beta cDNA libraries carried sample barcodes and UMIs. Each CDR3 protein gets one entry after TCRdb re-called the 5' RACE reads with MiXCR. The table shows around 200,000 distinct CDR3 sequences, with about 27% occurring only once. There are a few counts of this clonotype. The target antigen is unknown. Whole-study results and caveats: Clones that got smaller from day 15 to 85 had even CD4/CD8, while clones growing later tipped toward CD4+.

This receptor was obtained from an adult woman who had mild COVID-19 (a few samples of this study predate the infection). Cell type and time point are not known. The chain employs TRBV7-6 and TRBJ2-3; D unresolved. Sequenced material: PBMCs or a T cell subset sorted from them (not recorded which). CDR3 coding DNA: TGTGCCAGCAGCAGGGCCACAGATACGCAGTATTTT. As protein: CASSRATDTQYF.